A selection of T cell receptor beta chains follows, all from one sample in a study of cytomegalovirus exposure and HLA in healthy donors. Measured with immunoSEQ multiplex PCR; TCRdb has only the in-frame clones, and not every one. The data contain more than 95,000 clones, roughly 79% of them singletons. Sequenced input: PBMCs. Receptors were obtained from a woman aged 25 to 39 in good health and CMV-seronegative. Both conserved end residues are part of each CDR3. D genes are given only for firm matches. Size values are once, few and many counts, or a class for expanded clones, and some rows have none.

J | size | V | D | DNA | CDR3
TRBJ2-1 | NA | TRBV18 | TRBD2 | TGTGCCAGCTCACCCCAACTAGCGGGAGGTTTCAATGAGCAGTTCTTC | CASSPQLAGGFNEQFF
TRBJ2-1 | NA | TRBV5-1 | TRBD2 | TGCGCCAGCAGCACCGGACTAGCGGGGGAAAGCTCCTACAATGAGCAGTTCTTC | CASSTGLAGESSYNEQFF
TRBJ1-2 | once | TRBV28 | NA | TGTGCCAGCAGTTTATCTCGTACAGGGAACTATGGCTACACCTTC | CASSLSRTGNYGYTF
TRBJ2-7 | NA | TRBV28 | NA | TGTGCCAGCAGTTTGTTGACTCCCAGCGGCTTCTACGAGCAGTACTTC | CASSLLTPSGFYEQYF
TRBJ2-1 | NA | TRBV19 | NA | TGTGCCAGTAGTATGGAAGTCAGGGGTACCTACAATGAGCAGTTCTTC | CASSMEVRGTYNEQFF
TRBJ2-1 | once | TRBV21-1 | NA | TGTGCCAGCAGCAAAAGAGCGGGAGGTGCCCACAATGAGCAGTTCTTC | CASSKRAGGAHNEQFF
TRBJ2-1 | NA | TRBV7-2 | NA | TGTGCCAGCAGCCCACAGTTCGGTCTTGGGAATGAGCAGTTCTTC | CASSPQFGLGNEQFF
TRBJ2-7 | NA | TRBV9 | NA | TGTGCCAGCAGCCCAACTACGGGACAAATAACCTACGAGCAGTACTTC | CASSPTTGQITYEQYF
TRBJ2-2 | NA | TRBV7-2 | NA | TGTGCCAGCAGCTTTAGTCTTGGACAGAAGCACGGGGAGCTGTTTTTT | CASSFSLGQKHGELFF
TRBJ2-5 | NA | TRBV18 | NA | TGTGCCAGCTCACCACCTTCCGACCAAGAGACCCAGTACTTC | CASSPPSDQETQYF
TRBJ2-1 | once | TRBV10-2 | TRBD2 | TGCGCCAGCAGTGGTGGGGCGGGAGGCCGGTACAATGAGCAGTTCTTC | CASSGGAGGRYNEQFF
TRBJ2-7 | NA | TRBV19 | NA | TGTGCCAGTAGCCATGCCGGGTACGAGCAGTACTTC | CASSHAGYEQYF
TRBJ1-3 | NA | TRBV7-9 | TRBD1 | TGTGCCAGCAGCTTAGGCAGTACTCTGGGACAGATCTCTGGAAACACCATATATTTT | CASSLGSTLGQISGNTIYF
TRBJ2-7 | NA | TRBV11-3 | NA | TGTGCCAGCAGCCCTACGAATTCCTACGAGCAGTACTTC | CASSPTNSYEQYF
TRBJ2-7 | NA | TRBV18 | TRBD2 | TGTGCCAGCTCATCCGGACTAGCGAGCTCCTACGAGCAGTACTTC | CASSSGLASSYEQYF
TRBJ1-4 | few | TRBV7-9 | TRBD1 | TGTGCCAGCAGTATCAGGGGGGAGCATGAAAAACTGTTTTTT | CASSIRGEHEKLFF
TRBJ2-7 | few | TRBV11-2 | TRBD2 | TGTGCCAGCAGCCAGGGACTAGCGGGAGTATTCTACGAGCAGTACTTC | CASSQGLAGVFYEQYF
TRBJ1-1 | once | TRBV5-4 | NA | TGTGCCAGCAGCTGGGGGGGGGACACTGAAGCTTTCTTT | CASSWGGDTEAFF
TRBJ2-7 | NA | TRBV7-8 | TRBD2 | TGTGCCAGCAGCTTAGGTGCCAGCGGGAACGCCTACGAGCAGTACTTC | CASSLGASGNAYEQYF
TRBJ1-5 | NA | TRBV5-7 | TRBD1 | TGTGCCAGCAGCTTGGGAACAGGGGTAAGCAATCAGCCCCAGCATTTT | CASSLGTGVSNQPQHF
TRBJ2-3 | NA | TRBV7-2 | TRBD2 | TGTGCCAGCAGCTTAGTCTCGGGGGGAGAAGATACGCAGTATTTT | CASSLVSGGEDTQYF
TRBJ2-5 | NA | TRBV6-5 | TRBD1 | TGTGCCAGCAGTCCGGGGGACAGGGGTGGTGAGACCCAGTACTTC | CASSPGDRGGETQYF
TRBJ2-3 | NA | TRBV28 | TRBD2 | TGTGCCAGCAGTTTCCCCCGACTAGCGGGAGGCGGGGGCACAGATACGCAGTATTTT | CASSFPRLAGGGGTDTQYF
TRBJ2-1 | NA | TRBV10-1 | NA | TGCGCCAGCAGTGTCCGGGAGTACTATGAGCAGTTCTTC | CASSVREYYEQFF
TRBJ2-1 | NA | TRBV28 | TRBD2 | TGTGCCAGCAGTCCATTAGCGGGAGTGGACAATGAGCAGTTCTTC | CASSPLAGVDNEQFF
TRBJ2-2 | NA | TRBV7-3 | NA | TGTGCCAGCAGCTTAAGGGCGAGCGCGGGCGGGGAGCTGTTTTTT | CASSLRASAGGELFF
TRBJ2-2 | NA | TRBV28 | NA | TGTGCCAGCAGTCTTATAGGGGTTCCCGGGGAGCTGTTTTTT | CASSLIGVPGELFF
TRBJ1-1 | NA | TRBV18 | NA | TGTGCCAGCTCACGGGAGGCGGGCACTGAAGCTTTCTTT | CASSREAGTEAFF
TRBJ2-1 | NA | TRBV27 | TRBD2 | TGTGCCAGCAGTTCGTGGGAAAAAGGACTAGCGGGACGTACAGGGCGCAATGAGCAGTTCTTC | CASSSWEKGLAGRTGRNEQFF
TRBJ2-4 | NA | TRBV5-1 | TRBD2 | TGCGCCAGCAGCTTGATGGCTAGCGGGAGGATGGCCAAAAACATTCAGTACTTC | CASSLMASGRMAKNIQYF
TRBJ2-7 | NA | TRBV28 | TRBD1 | TGTGCCAGCAGTTCAACCCGGACAGGGGAGCTCTACGAGCAGTACTTC | CASSSTRTGELYEQYF
TRBJ1-1 | few | TRBV14 | NA | TGTGCCAGCAGCCAAGACAGGCGCATGAACACTGAAGCTTTCTTT | CASSQDRRMNTEAFF
TRBJ1-6 | NA | TRBV5-1 | NA | TGCGCCAGCAGCTTGGGGGCAGAGGGATCACCCCTCCACTTT | CASSLGAEGSPLHF
TRBJ2-4 | NA | TRBV28 | NA | TGTGCCAGCAGGACATCGGCCAAAAACATTCAGTACTTC | CASRTSAKNIQYF
TRBJ2-6 | few | TRBV19 | TRBD2 | TGTGCCAGTAGTCGGCCTAGCGGGAGGCGTAGCTCTGGGGCCAACGTCCTGACTTTC | CASSRPSGRRSSGANVLTF
TRBJ2-7 | NA | TRBV20-1 | NA | TGCAGTGTTAAGCAGGGGTACGAGCAGTACTTC | CSVKQGYEQYF
TRBJ1-6 | NA | TRBV30 | TRBD1 | TGTGCCTGGAGTCCACTTGACAGGGGGCATTCACCCCTCCACTTT | CAWSPLDRGHSPLHF
TRBJ2-7 | once | TRBV30 | NA | TGTGCCTGGCCAACTCATACAGGATTACGCGAGCAGTACTTC | CAWPTHTGLREQYF
TRBJ2-7 | few | TRBV27 | TRBD1 | TGTGCCAGCAGTTTAAACCGGGACAGGGTTAACGAGCAGTACTTC | CASSLNRDRVNEQYF
TRBJ1-2 | few | TRBV14 | NA | TGTGCCAGCAGCCAAGTGGGCCCACCAGAGGGCTACACCTTC | CASSQVGPPEGYTF
TRBJ1-4 | NA | TRBV5-6 | TRBD1 | TGTGCCAGCAGCCTGACAGGGGGAAATGAAAAACTGTTTTTT | CASSLTGGNEKLFF
TRBJ2-3 | NA | TRBV9 | NA | TGTGCCAGCAGCGTAGATCAGGGGCCAGCAGATACGCAGTATTTT | CASSVDQGPADTQYF
TRBJ1-1 | NA | TRBV27 | TRBD1 | TGTGCCAGCAGTGGGGACAGCGATGAAGCTTTCTTT | CASSGDSDEAFF
TRBJ2-6 | NA | TRBV19 | TRBD1 | TGTGCCAGTAGTATAGGGGGACAGACTTACTCTGGGGCCAACGTCCTGACTTTC | CASSIGGQTYSGANVLTF
TRBJ1-5 | NA | TRBV6-1 | TRBD1 | TGTGCCACCAGACGACAGGGAGATCGACAGCCCCAGCATTTT | CATRRQGDRQPQHF
TRBJ2-3 | once | TRBV21-1 | NA | TGTGCCAGCAGCAAAGGGCTAGCGGGAGGGCCGCGCACAGATACGCAGTATTTT | CASSKGLAGGPRTDTQYF
TRBJ2-2 | NA | TRBV7-9 | TRBD1 | TGTGCCAGCAGCCCCCAAGGACAGGGGGAGAACACCGGGGAGCTGTTTTTT | CASSPQGQGENTGELFF
TRBJ2-1 | NA | TRBV6-1 | NA | TGTGCCAGCAGCGAGGGCAGACATACCTACAATGAGCAGTTCTTC | CASSEGRHTYNEQFF
TRBJ2-1 | NA | TRBV7-3 | NA | TGTGCCAGCAGCCCCATTGAGGGCGTTCAGGGGAGATCAAATGAGCAGTTCTTC | CASSPIEGVQGRSNEQFF
TRBJ2-7 | NA | TRBV29-1 | TRBD1 | TGCAGCGTGCGGACAGGTAACTCCTACGAGCAGTACTTC | CSVRTGNSYEQYF
TRBJ2-5 | NA | TRBV4-2 | TRBD2 | TGTGCCAGCAGCCAAGGTTCGACTAGCGGGGGGGAAGAGACCCAGTACTTC | CASSQGSTSGGEETQYF
TRBJ2-5 | NA | TRBV7-2 | NA | TGTGCCAGCAGCTTAGCTGGCAGGGGAAAGACCCAGTACTTC | CASSLAGRGKTQYF
TRBJ1-5 | once | TRBV6-6 | NA | TGTGCCAGCATGCGGGGGGATTATAATCAGCCCCAGCATTTT | CASMRGDYNQPQHF
TRBJ2-4 | NA | TRBV7-9 | NA | TGTGCCAGCAGCTTAGTAGCAGATTTAGACCTAGCCAAAAACATTCAGTACTTC | CASSLVADLDLAKNIQYF